The source of this TCR beta chain is a study of CD8+ T cells in alopecia areata. General study results and limits: Scalp sample sequencing also detects resident alphabeta T cells of normal skin.

As for this clone: No antigen is known for it.

Germline CDR1 and CDR2: ENHRY and SYGVKD. The V gene lost 2 bases and the J gene lost 6 bases, with 13 bases spanning the gap. The CDR3 is 14 residues long. Treatment given: oral pan-JAK inhibitor, 5-10 mg twice daily. Extracted from the samples, RNA was reverse transcribed into cDNA to serve as the sequencing template. Libraries were prepared by immunoSEQ multiplex PCR; TCRdb keeps only in-frame clonotypes and omits some of them. The sample has 100,000 to 150,000 clones; approximately 60% are singletons. The chain employs TRBV10-3 and TRBJ1-2; TRBD1 might be the D (5 bases). Sequenced here: CD4+ T cells sorted from blood, sampled at week 4, from a patient treated with tofacitinib. The sequence came from a human donor with alopecia areata. Here the CDR3 reads CAISEKRGIDGYTF. The CDR3 coding sequence is TGTGCCATCAGTGAGAAGCGGGGGATTGATGGCTACACCTTC.